This paragraph covers one TCR beta chain sequence. Its binding antigen is unknown. The input lacks base qualities; no much larger clone sits a single base away. CDR1 and CDR2 were assigned from the germline V gene as SQVTM and ANQGSEA. V trim: 7 bases; J trim: 4 bases; unmatched bases: 9. There are 13 amino acids in the CDR3, from cysteine to phenylalanine inclusive. CDR3 DNA is the only sequence kept; it has 39 bases, read in frame from the first base. The intended sense of this specimen's treatment or condition label: allogeneic hematopoietic cell transplantation with graft depleted of TCRalphabeta T cells and CD19 B cells. TCRalphabeta/CD19-depleted allogeneic hematopoietic cell grafts were given to the transplant recipients, all of whom were children. The entry originates in a study of T-cell reconstitution after alpha-beta-depleted transplantation in children (TCRdb year 2016). With respect to the entire study: Using TCR repertoire profiling, the study quantitatively followed how T-cell immune reconstitution unfolded in children after TCRalphabeta/CD19-depleted allogeneic hematopoietic cell transplantation. The paper as a whole reports these results and caveats: Over subsequent months, a decline in hyperexpanded clone frequencies was noted, and after one year, T-cell counts and TCRbeta diversity were mostly ascribed to newly produced T cells. In some patients, the high TCRbeta diversity seen at day 60 was put down to recipient T cells and intrathymic progenitors that had survived conditioning. The apparently early recovery of alphabetaT-cell counts about two months after transplant reportedly depended on only several hundred rapidly expanded clones that came from non-depleted graft cells.

Libraries were built with PCR. Sequencer: Illumina HiSeq 2500. TCR library preparation used molecular barcoding, with unique molecular identifiers applied to normalize quantification of the TCRbeta repertoire. Using fastp trimming at Q25 and MiXCR clonotype assembly, TCRdb reanalyzed the public sequencing data and kept in-frame beta chains. Rows with one shared CDR3 protein collapse into an entry with the most common genes and DNA. The sample records about 400,000 distinct CDR3 sequences, around 15% of which are singletons. The top ten hold roughly 27% of the sample. The sequences come from PBMCs, mostly from graft donor cells, collected 360 days after TCRalphabeta/CD19-depleted stem cell transplant. This receptor was obtained from a boy under three years old who had a stem cell transplant for Wiskott-Aldrich syndrome, so the T cells may come from the graft donor. The V and J genes are TRBV29-1 and TRBJ1-2, with 7 bases matching TRBD1. In nucleotides, the sequence is TGCAGCGAAACGAGAGGACAGGCCTATGGCTACACCTTC. Its coded protein is CSETRGQAYGYTF.